The rows below give T cell receptor beta chains drawn from one sample of a study of T cells after yellow fever vaccination. A single record per CDR3 protein comes from TCRdb applying MiXCR to the 5' RACE reads. The profile shows 450,000 to 600,000 distinct CDR3 sequences, around a sixth of them singletons. The sequencing here drew on PBMCs, taken about 5 days after the first yellow fever vaccination. These TCRs come from a man between 18 and 29 years old who received the YFV17D yellow fever vaccine. CDR3s include the opening cysteine and the closing phenylalanine or tryptophan. A D gene is named only where the DNA matches it firmly. Clone size is given for some rows only: seen once, a few or many times, or a class if the clone is expanded.

length: 14; V: TRBV5-1; D: -; J: TRBJ1-1; size: many; DNA: TGCGCCAGCAAAGGGAACCAAGGGGACACTGAAGCTTTCTTT; CDR3: CASKGNQGDTEAFF
length: 14; V: TRBV5-1; D: -; J: TRBJ1-5; size: few; DNA: TGCGCCAGCAGCTTGGATCCCGGGGGCCAGCCCCAGCATTTT; CDR3: CASSLDPGGQPQHF
length: 16; V: TRBV6-1; D: TRBD2; J: TRBJ2-1; size: -; DNA: TGTGCCAGCAAAGGCGGGGGGGGATTCTCCTACAATGAGCAGTTCTTC; CDR3: CASKGGGGFSYNEQFF
length: 17; V: TRBV5-4; D: -; J: TRBJ2-3; size: few; DNA: TGTGCCAGCAGCTTGGCCCCGACAGGCTCAATAGAAGATACGCAGTATTTT; CDR3: CASSLAPTGSIEDTQYF
length: 16; V: TRBV27; D: TRBD2; J: TRBJ2-1; size: -; DNA: TGTGCCAGCAGTTCCTCGGGGGGGGCCTCCTACAATGAGCAGTTCTTC; CDR3: CASSSSGGASYNEQFF
length: 15; V: TRBV12-3/TRBV12-4; D: TRBD1; J: TRBJ2-7; size: many; DNA: TGTGCCAGCAGTCCACCGGGACAGGGGATACTCGAGCAGTACTTC; CDR3: CASSPPGQGILEQYF
length: 13; V: TRBV30; D: -; J: TRBJ2-4; size: -; DNA: TGTGCCTGGAGTGACCGAGGCAAAAACATTCAGTACTTC; CDR3: CAWSDRGKNIQYF
length: 13; V: TRBV30; D: -; J: TRBJ2-3; size: -; DNA: TGTGCCTGGAGTGTACTATTCACAGATACGCAGTATTTT; CDR3: CAWSVLFTDTQYF
length: 15; V: TRBV9; D: -; J: TRBJ2-1; size: few; DNA: TGTGCCAGCAGCGTAGGCCCTTGGAGCGAGGATGAGCAGTTCTTC; CDR3: CASSVGPWSEDEQFF
length: 15; V: TRBV5-5; D: TRBD1; J: TRBJ2-1; size: -; DNA: TGTGCCAGCAGCTGGGGACAGGTCGCCTACAATGAGCAGTTCTTC; CDR3: CASSWGQVAYNEQFF
length: 17; V: TRBV25-1; D: -; J: TRBJ2-3; size: few; DNA: TGTGCCAGCAGTGACAACCCTCCCGGTTTCAGGACAGATACGCAGTATTTT; CDR3: CASSDNPPGFRTDTQYF
length: 14; V: TRBV2; D: -; J: TRBJ2-7; size: few; DNA: TGTGCCGGTTCGCGGGGCACGGGGAGCGACGAGCAGTACTTC; CDR3: CAGSRGTGSDEQYF
length: 14; V: TRBV28; D: -; J: TRBJ2-3; size: -; DNA: TGTGCCAGCAGTTTTCGGTGGGGCCCAGATACGCAGTATTTT; CDR3: CASSFRWGPDTQYF
length: 15; V: TRBV11-2; D: TRBD1; J: TRBJ2-1; size: few; DNA: TGTGCCAGCAGCGCTGGACAGGGTCTATACAATGAGCAGTTCTTC; CDR3: CASSAGQGLYNEQFF
length: 15; V: TRBV4-3; D: -; J: TRBJ1-3; size: many; DNA: TGCGCCAGCAGCCATCTACAGGGTGGTGGAAACACCATATATTTT; CDR3: CASSHLQGGGNTIYF
length: 16; V: TRBV10-3; D: TRBD2; J: TRBJ2-5; size: -; DNA: TGTGCCATCAGTGACCCCACTAGCGGATTGCAAGAGACCCAGTACTTC; CDR3: CAISDPTSGLQETQYF
length: 14; V: TRBV3-1; D: -; J: TRBJ2-1; size: few; DNA: TGTGCCAGCAGCCAAGTCGCAGGGTGGAATGAGCAGTTCTTC; CDR3: CASSQVAGWNEQFF
length: 15; V: TRBV10-2; D: -; J: TRBJ1-4; size: -; DNA: TGCGCCAGCAGCAGACAGATTGCAACTAATGAAAAACTGTTTTTT; CDR3: CASSRQIATNEKLFF
length: 15; V: TRBV5-1; D: TRBD1; J: TRBJ2-1; size: -; DNA: TGCGCCAGCAGCGGCCCGGGACAGGGCTACAATGAGCAGTTCTTC; CDR3: CASSGPGQGYNEQFF
length: 17; V: TRBV11-2; D: TRBD2; J: TRBJ2-5; size: few; DNA: TGTGCCAGCAGCTTAGGAGTGACTAGCGGGATTGAAGAGACCCAGTACTTC; CDR3: CASSLGVTSGIEETQYF
length: 14; V: TRBV12-3/TRBV12-4; D: TRBD1; J: TRBJ1-1; size: many; DNA: TGTGCCAGCAGTTCCGGGACAGACAACACTGAAGCTTTCTTT; CDR3: CASSSGTDNTEAFF
length: 16; V: TRBV6-2/TRBV6-3; D: TRBD2; J: TRBJ2-3; size: few; DNA: TGTGCCAGCAGTTACTTAGTCGGGACTAGCGAAGATACGCAGTATTTT; CDR3: CASSYLVGTSEDTQYF
length: 14; V: TRBV5-4; D: -; J: TRBJ1-6; size: -; DNA: TGTGCCAGCAGCTTGGACGCGGTCGGGTCACCCCTCCACTTT; CDR3: CASSLDAVGSPLHF
length: 12; V: TRBV4-2; D: TRBD2; J: TRBJ2-1; size: -; DNA: TGTGCCAGCAGCCCATCTAGCGGGGGACAGTTCTTC; CDR3: CASSPSSGGQFF
length: 13; V: TRBV5-6; D: -; J: TRBJ2-2; size: -; DNA: TGTGCCAGCAGTTCCGACTTTCCCGGGGAGCTGTTTTTT; CDR3: CASSSDFPGELFF
length: 16; V: TRBV4-3; D: -; J: TRBJ1-2; size: few; DNA: TGCGCCAGCAGCCAGAGCCTCGTGGGGGTTGGGGATGGCTACACCTTC; CDR3: CASSQSLVGVGDGYTF
length: 13; V: TRBV12-3/TRBV12-4; D: -; J: TRBJ2-5; size: many; DNA: TGTGCCAGCAGTTCCCAACTCCAGGAGACCCAGTACTTC; CDR3: CASSSQLQETQYF
length: 16; V: TRBV7-9; D: TRBD1; J: TRBJ1-4; size: few; DNA: TGTGCCAGCAGCTTAGTTTCAACAGGGGGCGGGGAAAAACTGTTTTTT; CDR3: CASSLVSTGGGEKLFF
length: 16; V: TRBV7-2; D: TRBD1; J: TRBJ1-2; size: -; DNA: TGTGCCAGCAGTCACAATACAGGGGGCGACGGCTATGGCTACACCTTC; CDR3: CASSHNTGGDGYGYTF
length: 15; V: TRBV29-1; D: -; J: TRBJ1-5; size: few; DNA: TGCAGCGTTGTTGGAGACCCTCTGGGCAATCAGCCCCAGCATTTT; CDR3: CSVVGDPLGNQPQHF
length: 16; V: TRBV7-3; D: -; J: TRBJ2-1; size: many; DNA: TGTGCCAGCAGCTTAGACGTGTCCGGGACATTCAATGAGCAGTTCTTC; CDR3: CASSLDVSGTFNEQFF
length: 11; V: TRBV12-3/TRBV12-4; D: TRBD1; J: TRBJ2-2; size: -; DNA: TGTGCCGGGCAGGGGGCCGGGGAGCTGTTTTTT; CDR3: CAGQGAGELFF
length: 17; V: TRBV6-5; D: -; J: TRBJ2-4; size: few; DNA: TGTGCCAGCAGTTACTCGAGGCGGGGCCTAGCCAAAAACATTCAGTACTTC; CDR3: CASSYSRRGLAKNIQYF
length: 15; V: TRBV5-1; D: TRBD2; J: TRBJ2-5; size: few; DNA: TGCGCCAGCAGCCCCGCCGGGAGGGACCAAGAGACCCAGTACTTC; CDR3: CASSPAGRDQETQYF
length: 14; V: TRBV28; D: -; J: TRBJ2-2; size: -; DNA: TGTGCCAGCACCCGATTTGGGAGCACCGGGGAGCTGTTTTTT; CDR3: CASTRFGSTGELFF
length: 17; V: TRBV6-1; D: -; J: TRBJ1-6; size: -; DNA: TGTGCCAGCAGTGATCGGGGCGGACGCTCCTATAATTCACCCCTCCACTTT; CDR3: CASSDRGGRSYNSPLHF
length: 15; V: TRBV19; D: -; J: TRBJ1-1; size: few; DNA: TGTGCCAGTAGTAGGGCCTCCGGGTTTAACACTGAAGCTTTCTTT; CDR3: CASSRASGFNTEAFF
length: 16; V: TRBV7-9; D: -; J: TRBJ1-2; size: -; DNA: TGTGCCAGCAGCTTTATGGGCAGGGGAGCTAACTATGGCTACACCTTC; CDR3: CASSFMGRGANYGYTF
length: 15; V: TRBV9; D: TRBD1; J: TRBJ2-2; size: many; DNA: TGTGCCAGCAGCGTATCTGACAGGGTAACCGGGGAGCTGTTTTTT; CDR3: CASSVSDRVTGELFF
length: 15; V: TRBV9; D: -; J: TRBJ1-1; size: -; DNA: TGTGCCAGCAGCGCCGGCGGGGCAGGGAACACTGAAGCTTTCTTT; CDR3: CASSAGGAGNTEAFF
length: 14; V: TRBV27; D: TRBD2; J: TRBJ2-2; size: few; DNA: TGTGCCAGTAAAGCGGGGGGGCATAGCGGGGAGCTGTTTTTT; CDR3: CASKAGGHSGELFF
length: 15; V: TRBV7-3; D: TRBD2; J: TRBJ2-2; size: -; DNA: TGTGCCAGCAGCTTGACTAGCGCGAACACCGGGGAGCTGTTTTTT; CDR3: CASSLTSANTGELFF
length: 15; V: TRBV5-1; D: TRBD1; J: TRBJ2-3; size: -; DNA: TGCGCCAGCAGCTCGACCGGGACAGCGAGAGATACGCAGTATTTT; CDR3: CASSSTGTARDTQYF
length: 14; V: TRBV19; D: -; J: TRBJ1-1; size: few; DNA: TGTGCCAGTAGTACACCGGGGGCCTACACTGAAGCTTTCTTT; CDR3: CASSTPGAYTEAFF
length: 12; V: TRBV5-5; D: -; J: TRBJ2-5; size: few; DNA: TGTGCCAGCAGCCAAACCGAAGAGACCCAGTACTTC; CDR3: CASSQTEETQYF
length: 14; V: TRBV3-1; D: -; J: TRBJ1-6; size: few; DNA: TGTGCCAGCAGCCCCAGGGATCGAAATTCACCCCTCCACTTT; CDR3: CASSPRDRNSPLHF
length: 15; V: TRBV4-1; D: -; J: TRBJ1-2; size: few; DNA: TGCGCCAGCAGCCAAAAGGACAGTTCTAACTATGGCTACACCTTC; CDR3: CASSQKDSSNYGYTF
length: 15; V: TRBV28; D: -; J: TRBJ1-2; size: few; DNA: TGTGCCAGCAGCCCCCCTGACAGGCAGAACTATGGCTACACCTTC; CDR3: CASSPPDRQNYGYTF
length: 17; V: TRBV4-3; D: -; J: TRBJ2-1; size: few; DNA: TGCGCCAGCAGCCAAGACTCGCAGGGTAACTCCTACAATGAGCAGTTCTTC; CDR3: CASSQDSQGNSYNEQFF
length: 14; V: TRBV11-2; D: -; J: TRBJ1-4; size: -; DNA: TGTGCCAGCAGCTTTAACCCAACTAATGAAAAACTGTTTTTT; CDR3: CASSFNPTNEKLFF
length: 14; V: TRBV12-3/TRBV12-4; D: -; J: TRBJ2-1; size: -; DNA: TGTGCCAGCAGTTTCCAGGGCAGCAACAATGAGCAGTTCTTC; CDR3: CASSFQGSNNEQFF
length: 14; V: TRBV10-2; D: -; J: TRBJ2-1; size: few; DNA: TGCGCCAGCAGTTCAGGGGAGATCGTGGGTGAGCAGTTCTTC; CDR3: CASSSGEIVGEQFF
length: 14; V: TRBV5-1; D: -; J: TRBJ1-1; size: few; DNA: TGCGCCAGCAGCTTAACCAGCGGCAGGGATGAAGCTTTCTTT; CDR3: CASSLTSGRDEAFF
length: 15; V: TRBV14; D: TRBD1; J: TRBJ1-5; size: few; DNA: TGTGCCAGCAGCCGCGCAGGGGGGGGCAATCAGCCCCAGCATTTT; CDR3: CASSRAGGGNQPQHF
length: 16; V: TRBV7-9; D: -; J: TRBJ2-7; size: -; DNA: TGTGCCAGCAGCTTAGGTGACCGGGTGTGGAGTGACGAGCAGTACTTC; CDR3: CASSLGDRVWSDEQYF
length: 16; V: TRBV5-4; D: TRBD2; J: TRBJ2-5; size: few; DNA: TGTGCCAGCAGCGCTAGCGGGGGGGGGCTACAAGAGACCCAGTACTTC; CDR3: CASSASGGGLQETQYF
length: 14; V: TRBV5-6; D: TRBD2; J: TRBJ2-5; size: few; DNA: TGTGCCAGCAGCTTGGATTCCCTAGCGGGGGTAAAGTACTTC; CDR3: CASSLDSLAGVKYF
length: 15; V: TRBV6-5; D: -; J: TRBJ1-5; size: few; DNA: TGTGCCAGCAGTTACGGGGGGTTCGGCAATCAGCCCCAGCATTTT; CDR3: CASSYGGFGNQPQHF
length: 16; V: TRBV20-1; D: TRBD1; J: TRBJ2-3; size: few; DNA: TGCAGTGCTAGCAATTGGAGACAGGGAGTCACAGATACGCAGTATTTT; CDR3: CSASNWRQGVTDTQYF